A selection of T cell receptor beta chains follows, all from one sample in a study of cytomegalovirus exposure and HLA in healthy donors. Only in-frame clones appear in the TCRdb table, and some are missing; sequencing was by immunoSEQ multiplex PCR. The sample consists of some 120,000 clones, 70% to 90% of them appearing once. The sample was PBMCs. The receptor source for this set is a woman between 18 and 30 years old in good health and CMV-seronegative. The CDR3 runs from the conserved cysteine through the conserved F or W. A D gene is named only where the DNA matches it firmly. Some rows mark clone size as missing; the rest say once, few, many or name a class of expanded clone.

cdr3_nt: TGTGCCAGCTCACCCCCCCCGGGACAGGGGATGACTGAAGCTTTCTTT
cdr3_aa: CASSPPPGQGMTEAFF
v_call: TRBV18
j_call: TRBJ1-1
d_call: TRBD1
clone_size: .

cdr3_nt: TGTGCCAGCAGCTTGGCCATCCTAGCTCCAGGGGGCGGGGAGCTGTTTTTT
cdr3_aa: CASSLAILAPGGGELFF
v_call: TRBV5-4
j_call: TRBJ2-2
d_call: TRBD1
clone_size: .

cdr3_nt: TGTGCCAGCAGCCGGCAGGGACTGGGAAACACCATATATTTT
cdr3_aa: CASSRQGLGNTIYF
v_call: TRBV7-9
j_call: TRBJ1-3
d_call: .
clone_size: .

cdr3_nt: TGTGCCAGCAGTTTTAGTAGCAAAGGTTCCCACGAGCAGTACTTC
cdr3_aa: CASSFSSKGSHEQYF
v_call: TRBV28
j_call: TRBJ2-7
d_call: .
clone_size: .

cdr3_nt: TGTGCCAGTAGTATCGAGGGACAGGGAAGGTCCGGGGAGCTGTTTTTT
cdr3_aa: CASSIEGQGRSGELFF
v_call: TRBV19
j_call: TRBJ2-2
d_call: TRBD1
clone_size: .

cdr3_nt: TGTGCCAGCAGCTTAGCGAGGGTAATCCAAGAGACCCAGTACTTC
cdr3_aa: CASSLARVIQETQYF
v_call: TRBV7-9
j_call: TRBJ2-5
d_call: .
clone_size: .

cdr3_nt: TGTGCCAGCAGGTGGACAGGGGCCTATAGCAATCAGCCCCAGCATTTT
cdr3_aa: CASRWTGAYSNQPQHF
v_call: TRBV28
j_call: TRBJ1-5
d_call: TRBD1
clone_size: .

cdr3_nt: TGTGCCAGCAGCCGAAGGGGGTCGTCGAGCTCCTACGAGCAGTACTTC
cdr3_aa: CASSRRGSSSSYEQYF
v_call: TRBV7-9
j_call: TRBJ2-7
d_call: .
clone_size: .

cdr3_nt: TGTGCCAGCAGCGCACAGGGGCTGGGTGCTTACGAGCAGTACTTC
cdr3_aa: CASSAQGLGAYEQYF
v_call: TRBV7-8
j_call: TRBJ2-7
d_call: TRBD1
clone_size: .

cdr3_nt: TGTGCCAGCAGCCCGGCACGGGGGGACCAAGAGACCCAGTACTTC
cdr3_aa: CASSPARGDQETQYF
v_call: TRBV7-3
j_call: TRBJ2-5
d_call: TRBD2
clone_size: once

cdr3_nt: TGTGCCAGCAGCCAAAGGGACTGGGGGGATACGCAGTATTTT
cdr3_aa: CASSQRDWGDTQYF
v_call: TRBV7-2
j_call: TRBJ2-3
d_call: .
clone_size: .

cdr3_nt: TGTGCCAGCAGCAAACGGCGGGTTGGCACTGAAGCTTTCTTT
cdr3_aa: CASSKRRVGTEAFF
v_call: TRBV7-3
j_call: TRBJ1-1
d_call: .
clone_size: .

cdr3_nt: TGTGCCAGCTCCCGGGACAGGGGGACCTCCCCCACCGGGGAGCTGTTTTTT
cdr3_aa: CASSRDRGTSPTGELFF
v_call: TRBV18
j_call: TRBJ2-2
d_call: TRBD1
clone_size: .

cdr3_nt: TGTGCCAGCACCCCTGACAGGGGCAGTGGAACTGAAGCTTTCTTT
cdr3_aa: CASTPDRGSGTEAFF
v_call: TRBV27
j_call: TRBJ1-1
d_call: TRBD1
clone_size: .

cdr3_nt: TGTGCCAGCAGTTATTGGGGACTAGCCTCCTACGAGCAGTACTTC
cdr3_aa: CASSYWGLASYEQYF
v_call: TRBV6-5
j_call: TRBJ2-7
d_call: TRBD2
clone_size: .

cdr3_nt: TGTGCCAGCAGTTACTCGAGGTTAGGTCTTCTTGGCTACACCTTC
cdr3_aa: CASSYSRLGLLGYTF
v_call: TRBV6-5
j_call: TRBJ1-2
d_call: .
clone_size: once

cdr3_nt: TGTGCCAGCAGCCCAGGACAGGGGAACACCTTC
cdr3_aa: CASSPGQGNTF
v_call: TRBV7-3
j_call: TRBJ1-2
d_call: TRBD1
clone_size: .

cdr3_nt: TGCGCCAGCAGCTTCGAGGGAGTCGGCTACACCTTC
cdr3_aa: CASSFEGVGYTF
v_call: TRBV5-1
j_call: TRBJ1-2
d_call: .
clone_size: .

cdr3_nt: TGTGCCTGGAGTGAAGGTGTCAGGGGTGAAAAACTGTTTTTT
cdr3_aa: CAWSEGVRGEKLFF
v_call: TRBV30
j_call: TRBJ1-4
d_call: .
clone_size: .

cdr3_nt: TGCGCCAGCAGCTTCGTCGGGGAGAGGTACGAGCAGTACTTC
cdr3_aa: CASSFVGERYEQYF
v_call: TRBV5-1
j_call: TRBJ2-7
d_call: .
clone_size: .

cdr3_nt: TGCGCCAGCAGCTTGTCTAGCTCCTACAATGAGCAGTTCTTC
cdr3_aa: CASSLSSSYNEQFF
v_call: TRBV5-1
j_call: TRBJ2-1
d_call: .
clone_size: .

cdr3_nt: TGTGCCAGCAGCGTAGGAACGGGGGGGAACACCGGGGAGCTGTTTTTT
cdr3_aa: CASSVGTGGNTGELFF
v_call: TRBV9
j_call: TRBJ2-2
d_call: TRBD2
clone_size: .

cdr3_nt: TGTGCCAGCTCACCAGACAGGGGAAGATCCTACGAGCAGTACTTC
cdr3_aa: CASSPDRGRSYEQYF
v_call: TRBV18
j_call: TRBJ2-7
d_call: TRBD1
clone_size: .

cdr3_nt: TGTGCCACCAGCAACGACAGGGGGTCCTACGAGCAGTACTTC
cdr3_aa: CATSNDRGSYEQYF
v_call: TRBV15
j_call: TRBJ2-7
d_call: TRBD1
clone_size: .

cdr3_nt: TGTGCCATCAGTGAGTCTTTGGGGGGGAACACTGAAGCTTTCTTT
cdr3_aa: CAISESLGGNTEAFF
v_call: TRBV10-3
j_call: TRBJ1-1
d_call: .
clone_size: .

cdr3_nt: TGTGCCAGCAGTGCCTCCCGGGGAGCGAACACTGAAGCTTTCTTT
cdr3_aa: CASSASRGANTEAFF
v_call: TRBV2
j_call: TRBJ1-1
d_call: .
clone_size: .

cdr3_nt: TGTGCCAGCACCCGACAGGGTTTGGCAAACACCATATATTTT
cdr3_aa: CASTRQGLANTIYF
v_call: TRBV19
j_call: TRBJ1-3
d_call: TRBD1
clone_size: .

cdr3_nt: TGTGCCAGCAGCCGGACTAGCGGGAGTTACGAGCAGTACTTC
cdr3_aa: CASSRTSGSYEQYF
v_call: TRBV11-3
j_call: TRBJ2-7
d_call: TRBD2
clone_size: .

cdr3_nt: TGTGCCAGCAGCAGCCGAGGGACTAGCTTCCCCTACAATGAGCAGTTCTTC
cdr3_aa: CASSSRGTSFPYNEQFF
v_call: TRBV9
j_call: TRBJ2-1
d_call: TRBD2
clone_size: once

cdr3_nt: TGTGCCAGCAGCTTCGGGGACAGGGAAAACTATGGCTACACCTTC
cdr3_aa: CASSFGDRENYGYTF
v_call: TRBV5-6
j_call: TRBJ1-2
d_call: TRBD1
clone_size: .

cdr3_nt: TGTGCCAGCAGTGAAGCACGGGGGGCCCTCAATCAGCCCCAGCATTTT
cdr3_aa: CASSEARGALNQPQHF
v_call: TRBV6-1
j_call: TRBJ1-5
d_call: .
clone_size: .

cdr3_nt: TGTGCCAGCAGCCCCGGTTTGACAGAAGGGACCCAGTACTTC
cdr3_aa: CASSPGLTEGTQYF
v_call: TRBV7-8
j_call: TRBJ2-5
d_call: .
clone_size: once

cdr3_nt: TGTGCCAGCAGTGCGGTCAGGGTGGGTTCTCCCCTCCACTTT
cdr3_aa: CASSAVRVGSPLHF
v_call: TRBV2
j_call: TRBJ1-6
d_call: .
clone_size: .

cdr3_nt: TGTGCCAGCAGCTTAGGACTAGCGGGGGATTCCTACGAGCAGTACTTC
cdr3_aa: CASSLGLAGDSYEQYF
v_call: TRBV11-2
j_call: TRBJ2-7
d_call: TRBD2
clone_size: .

cdr3_nt: TGTGCCAGCTCACCGATAGCCCTAAACACCGGGGAGCTGTTTTTT
cdr3_aa: CASSPIALNTGELFF
v_call: TRBV18
j_call: TRBJ2-2
d_call: .
clone_size: .

cdr3_nt: TGTGCCAGTAGGGCGGGACAGGGGGGCTACGAGCAGTACTTC
cdr3_aa: CASRAGQGGYEQYF
v_call: TRBV19
j_call: TRBJ2-7
d_call: TRBD1
clone_size: .

cdr3_nt: TGTGCCAGCACACCTCCGGGACTAGCGGCCAACAATGAGCAGTTCTTC
cdr3_aa: CASTPPGLAANNEQFF
v_call: TRBV2
j_call: TRBJ2-1
d_call: TRBD2
clone_size: .

cdr3_nt: TGTGCCAGCAGCCGACGACAGGGCTCCTACGAGCAGTACTTC
cdr3_aa: CASSRRQGSYEQYF
v_call: TRBV28
j_call: TRBJ2-7
d_call: TRBD1
clone_size: .

cdr3_nt: TGTGCCAGCAGCCAAGACCCCCCTTATGGCTACACCTTC
cdr3_aa: CASSQDPPYGYTF
v_call: TRBV14
j_call: TRBJ1-2
d_call: .
clone_size: .

cdr3_nt: TGTGCCAGCACCCTCGGGACTAGCCTCAATGAGCAGTTCTTC
cdr3_aa: CASTLGTSLNEQFF
v_call: TRBV6-5
j_call: TRBJ2-1
d_call: TRBD2
clone_size: .

cdr3_nt: TGCGCCAGCAGCCAAGAAGAGGTCTACGAGCAGTACTTC
cdr3_aa: CASSQEEVYEQYF
v_call: TRBV4-1
j_call: TRBJ2-7
d_call: .
clone_size: .

cdr3_nt: TGTGCCAGCAGCTATGGGACAGCGAACACTGAAGCTTTCTTT
cdr3_aa: CASSYGTANTEAFF
v_call: TRBV14
j_call: TRBJ1-1
d_call: TRBD1
clone_size: .

cdr3_nt: TGTGCCAGCAGCCAAAACCCACAGCCAACTAATGAAAAACTGTTTTTT
cdr3_aa: CASSQNPQPTNEKLFF
v_call: TRBV4-2
j_call: TRBJ1-4
d_call: .
clone_size: .

cdr3_nt: TGTGCCAGCAGTCGAGGGGGCTTGAACACTGAAGCTTTCTTT
cdr3_aa: CASSRGGLNTEAFF
v_call: TRBV14
j_call: TRBJ1-1
d_call: TRBD1
clone_size: .

cdr3_nt: TGTGCCAGCACCCCGGGACAGGCGAACACTGAAGCTTTCTTT
cdr3_aa: CASTPGQANTEAFF
v_call: TRBV6-5
j_call: TRBJ1-1
d_call: TRBD1
clone_size: .

cdr3_nt: TGCGCCAGCAGCCAAGACTCCAGCGGGAGAGGTATTGATACGCAGTATTTT
cdr3_aa: CASSQDSSGRGIDTQYF
v_call: TRBV4-3
j_call: TRBJ2-3
d_call: TRBD2
clone_size: .

cdr3_nt: TGTGCCAGCAGCTCCTCCCTGGGGGAGGGGACTGAAGCTTTCTTT
cdr3_aa: CASSSSLGEGTEAFF
v_call: TRBV7-2
j_call: TRBJ1-1
d_call: .
clone_size: .

cdr3_nt: TGCGCCAGCAGACCGCAAACAACCGGGAGCTACACCTTC
cdr3_aa: CASRPQTTGSYTF
v_call: TRBV10-1
j_call: TRBJ1-2
d_call: .
clone_size: .

cdr3_nt: TGTGCCAGCAGTGCACAGGGGCTTCGGGAGACCCAGTACTTC
cdr3_aa: CASSAQGLRETQYF
v_call: TRBV2
j_call: TRBJ2-5
d_call: TRBD1
clone_size: .

cdr3_nt: TGTGCCACCGCCTCGGACACACCCTCTTACGAGCAGTACTTC
cdr3_aa: CATASDTPSYEQYF
v_call: TRBV6-6
j_call: TRBJ2-7
d_call: .
clone_size: .

cdr3_nt: TGCGCCAGCAGTGGTCGGATAGCGGGGGCTGGCACAGATACGCAGTATTTT
cdr3_aa: CASSGRIAGAGTDTQYF
v_call: TRBV10-1
j_call: TRBJ2-3
d_call: TRBD2
clone_size: .

cdr3_nt: TGTGCCAGCAGCACAACTAGCGGGAGGGACGGGGAGCTGTTTTTT
cdr3_aa: CASSTTSGRDGELFF
v_call: TRBV5-5
j_call: TRBJ2-2
d_call: TRBD2
clone_size: .

cdr3_nt: TGTGCCAGCAATAGGAGATGGGACAGCTCCTACGAGCAGTACTTC
cdr3_aa: CASNRRWDSSYEQYF
v_call: TRBV6-5
j_call: TRBJ2-7
d_call: TRBD1
clone_size: .

cdr3_nt: TGCGCCAGCAGCTTGCCCCTGGGACAGGGGACTTTTCTCGCTGGAAACACCATATATTTT
cdr3_aa: CASSLPLGQGTFLAGNTIYF
v_call: TRBV5-1
j_call: TRBJ1-3
d_call: TRBD1
clone_size: .